These 5 T cell receptor beta chains came from one sample sequenced in a study of OX40 agonist ivuxolimab in advanced cancers. Receptor libraries were prepared by the immunoSEQ multiplex PCR assay. Here the immuneACCESS table is served through TCRdb, limited to in-frame sequences with V and J called. Missing clones are a known gap in these copies; in checked studies unresolved V genes cover under half, and the rest lacks a known reason. The sample data list 70,000 to 95,000 clones, and roughly 92% of these were observed just once. The leading ten clones occupy roughly 2.6% of the sample. Specimen: CD4+ or CD8+ T cells sorted from blood, collected in a trial of the OX40 agonist ivuxolimab. These receptors were obtained from an adult with an advanced solid tumor such as melanoma, head and neck, liver or kidney cancer.

The V call is TRBV5-1, the J call TRBJ1-1; possible D gene TRBD1, 5 bases. Trimming cost V 1 base and J 2 bases, with 15 bases left between them. From germline, CDR1 is SGHRS and CDR2 YFSETQ. This CDR3 is built from 16 residues. CDR3 region: CASSLRGQGGNTEAFF. In DNA, the CDR3 is TGCGCCAGCAGCTTGAGGGGTCAGGGAGGTAACACTGAAGCTTTCTTT.

This chain joins TRBV27 and TRBJ2-5, with D possibly TRBD1 on 5 matching bases. V shed 1 base and J shed 1 base, with 13 bases lying between them. CDR3 size: 16 residues. CDR1 and CDR2 (germline): MNHEY, SMNVEV (reference sequence). Here the CDR3 reads CASSLYSGATQETQYF. The CDR3 DNA reads as TGTGCCAGCAGTTTATATTCTGGGGCTACCCAAGAGACCCAGTACTTC.

This chain connects TRBV27 to TRBJ1-1; D perhaps matches TRBD1 (6 bases). The CDR3 sequence is 14 residues long. Trimming removed 5 bases from V and 5 bases from J, with 15 bases in between. The germline V gene encodes CDR1 MNHEY and CDR2 SMNVEV (reference sequence). CDR3 DNA: TGTGCCAGCAGTCGTTCCAGGGGTTATACTGAAGCTTTCTTT. Translated: CASSRSRGYTEAFF.

This chain uses TRBV18 with TRBJ2-1; TRBD2 matches at 7 bases. The germline V gene has CDR1 KGHSH and CDR2 LQKENI. Trimming took 6 bases from V and 4 from J; bases not matched to a gene: 9. The CDR3 is 15 residues long. The CDR3 sequence: CASSPSGNTYNEQFF. CDR3 coding DNA: TGTGCCAGCTCTCCCAGCGGGAATACTTACAATGAGCAGTTCTTC.

J is TRBJ2-5 and V is TRBV7-6, with 11 bases matching TRBD2. The V gene end was trimmed by 6 bases and the J gene end by 5 bases; junction bases not matched to a gene: 11. This CDR3 comprises 16 residues. Germline V gives CDR1 SGHVS, CDR2 FNYEAQ. The CDR3 DNA reads TGTGCCAGCAGGACTTATAGCGGGGGGGCAGAGGAGACCCAGTACTTC. It specifies CASRTYSGGAEETQYF.